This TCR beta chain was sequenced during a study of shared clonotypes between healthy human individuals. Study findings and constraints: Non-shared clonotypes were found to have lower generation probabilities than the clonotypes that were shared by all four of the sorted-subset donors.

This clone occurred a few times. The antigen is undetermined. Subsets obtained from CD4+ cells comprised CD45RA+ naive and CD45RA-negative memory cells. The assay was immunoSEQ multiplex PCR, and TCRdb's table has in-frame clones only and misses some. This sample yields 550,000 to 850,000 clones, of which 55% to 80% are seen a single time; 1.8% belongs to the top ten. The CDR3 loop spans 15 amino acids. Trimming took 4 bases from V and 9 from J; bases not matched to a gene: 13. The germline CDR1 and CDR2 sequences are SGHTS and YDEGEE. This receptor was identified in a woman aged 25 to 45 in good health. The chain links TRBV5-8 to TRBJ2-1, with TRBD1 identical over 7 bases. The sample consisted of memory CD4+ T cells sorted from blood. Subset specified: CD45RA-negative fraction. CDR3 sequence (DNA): TGTGCCAGCAGCCGAATGGACAGGTTCACTGCTGAGCAGTTCTTC. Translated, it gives CASSRMDRFTAEQFF.